Presented here are 11 T cell receptor beta chains from one specimen sequenced in a study of siplizumab effects on memory and regulatory T cells. Here immunoSEQ multiplex PCR was the method, and the copy in TCRdb shows in-frame clones only, minus some. This table holds around 100,000 clones, more than 85% found once. Sequencing input: CD4+ T cells sorted from blood. These receptors came from a human donor in good health.

The V gene is TRBV15, the J gene TRBJ1-1, with TRBD1 matching over 7 bases. With V trimmed by 3 bases and J by 4 bases, 2 bases remained unmatched. CDR1 and CDR2 (germline): LNHNV, YYDKDF (reference sequence). CDR3 length: 13 amino acids. The CDR3 nucleotides are TGTGCCACCAGCAGTCACAGGGGCACTGAAGCTTTCTTT. It codes for CATSSHRGTEAFF.

Turning to this clone: Different DNA sequences within this sample yield the same CDR3. The CDR3 loop reads CASSLRDEQYF. Written as DNA, the CDR3 is TGCGCCAGCAGCCTAAGGGACGAGCAGTACTTC. The chain couples TRBV5-1 to TRBJ2-7; the D is unclear. V dropped 4 bases and J dropped 5 bases, with 7 bases sitting between them. The V gene's germline CDR1 is SGHRS and CDR2 YFSETQ. This CDR3 region has 11 residues.

This clone is a singleton in its sample. The chain couples TRBV28 to TRBJ2-1; 7 nucleotides match TRBD1. J gave up 7 bases and V 5 bases, and 8 bases lay outside the gene matches. Per the germline V gene, CDR1 is MDHEN and CDR2 is SYDVKM. The CDR3 runs to 14 residues. The CDR3 region is CASSLDRVRNEQFF. As DNA, the CDR3 is TGTGCCAGCAGTCTCGACAGGGTGCGGAATGAGCAGTTCTTC.

V is TRBV7-8 and J is TRBJ2-5; 10 positions match TRBD2. Germline values: CDR1 SGHVS, CDR2 FQNEAQ. CDR3 length equals 18 residues. V gave up 2 bases and J gave up 6 bases; unmatched junction bases: 15. CDR3 nucleotide sequence: TGTGCCAGCAGCTTAATCTCGGGAGCGGGGGGGCATCAGCAGACCCAGTACTTC. This translates into CASSLISGAGGHQQTQYF.

The rearrangement uses TRBV11-2 and TRBJ2-1; D unclear. With 3 bases removed from V and 3 bases from J, the gap between germline ends came to 12 bases. Germline V gene lookup returns CDR1 SGHAT and CDR2 FQNNGV. CDR3 size: 15 residues. The CDR3: CASSFTRGGYNEQFF. The CDR3 coding sequence is TGTGCCAGCAGCTTTACTCGTGGTGGCTACAATGAGCAGTTCTTC.

The chain combines TRBV6-1 with TRBJ1-5; possibly TRBD1 for D (5 bases). V lost 2 bases and J lost 2, with 10 bases in between. The CDR3 totals 15 residues. The germline gives CDR1 MNHNS, CDR2 SASEGT. The CDR3 protein is CASSETGGGNQPQHF. The CDR3 DNA follows: TGTGCCAGCAGTGAAACCGGGGGTGGCAATCAGCCCCAGCATTTT.

The chain has TRBV2 and TRBJ1-5; no firm D call. The V and J ends lost 3 bases and 4 bases respectively, with 10 bases between them. The CDR3 covers 14 residues. Germline assignment: CDR1 SNHLY and CDR2 FYNNEI. This CDR3 reads CASSELVANQPQHF. The DNA of the CDR3 is TGTGCCAGCAGTGAGTTGGTTGCTAATCAGCCCCAGCATTTT.

The V call is TRBV12-5, the J call TRBJ2-7; no definite D call. This CDR3 is 13 amino acids long. Germline-derived CDR1 and CDR2 are LGHNT and FRNRAP. Trimming shortened V by 0 bases and J by 3 bases, and 6 bases separated the two germline ends. CDR3: CASGLVSSYEQYF. CDR3 coding DNA: TGTGCTAGTGGTTTGGTATCCAGCTACGAGCAGTACTTC.

V gene TRBV9 combines with J gene TRBJ2-7; D is ambiguous. Per the germline V gene, CDR1 is SGDLS and CDR2 is YYNGEE. This CDR3 comprises 15 residues. Trimming shortened V by 0 bases and J by 7 bases, and 17 bases separated the two germline ends. The CDR3, as DNA: TGTGCCAGCAGCGTAGAATCTGGCCCCCCGAGGGAGCAGTACTTC. Translation gives CASSVESGPPREQYF.

The gene calls are TRBV29-1 and TRBJ1-2; D gene unclear. This CDR3 has 12 amino acids. The V gene's germline CDR1 is SQVTM and CDR2 ANQGSEA. Trimming cost V 4 bases and J 4 bases, with 10 bases left between them. CDR3: CSVVSQTYGYTF. The CDR3 nucleotides are TGCAGCGTTGTGTCTCAGACCTATGGCTACACCTTC.

CDR3: CASSPTGQGVYTF. In nucleotides, the CDR3 is TGTGCCAGCAGCCCCACTGGGCAGGGAGTCTACACCTTC. The chain carries TRBV7-3 and TRBJ1-2; tentatively, D is TRBD1 (5 bases). Trimming took 5 bases from V and 10 from J, leaving 17 bases between them. Germline CDR1 is SGHTA and CDR2 is FQGTGA. CDR3 length equals 13 residues.